Listed below are T cell receptor beta chains from one sample, sequenced in a study of blood T cell repertoires in COVID-19. Produced via immunoSEQ multiplex PCR; TCRdb's table is partial and in-frame only. The sample includes roughly 220,000 clones, around 81% of them seen just once. Sequencing used peripheral blood. The receptors were sampled from a woman in her 70s with acute or convalescent COVID-19. The CDR3 runs from the conserved cysteine through the conserved F or W. The D gene is left open where the match is weak. Some rows mark clone size as missing; the rest say once, few, many or name a class of expanded clone.

d_call j_call clone_size v_call cdr3_aa cdr3_nt
TRBD1 TRBJ1-1 . TRBV5-1 CATKTGDNTEAFF TGCGCCACCAAGACAGGGGATAACACTGAAGCTTTCTTT
. TRBJ1-1 . TRBV2 CASSGGPNTEAFF TGTGCCAGCAGTGGAGGGCCTAACACTGAAGCTTTCTTT
TRBD1 TRBJ1-2 . TRBV2 CASSRDRVIYGYTF TGTGCCAGCAGTCGGGACAGAGTAATCTATGGCTACACCTTC
. TRBJ1-5 few TRBV2 CASNRGSNQPQHF TGTGCCAGCAATCGGGGTAGCAATCAGCCCCAGCATTTT
TRBD2 TRBJ2-3 once TRBV5-1 CASSPTSGRIADTQYF TGCGCCAGCAGCCCGACTAGCGGGAGGATCGCAGATACGCAGTATTTT
. TRBJ2-1 . TRBV4-2 CASSQAGLGRTEGEQFF TGTGCCAGCAGCCAAGCAGGATTAGGACGGACAGAAGGTGAGCAGTTCTTC
TRBD1 TRBJ2-3 . TRBV5-1 CASSLRSRGQGALGADTQYF TGCGCCAGCAGCTTGAGGAGCCGGGGACAGGGGGCGCTCGGGGCAGATACGCAGTATTTT
. TRBJ1-2 . TRBV6-4 CASSDSAVQGYGYTF TGTGCCAGCAGTGACTCGGCGGTCCAGGGCTATGGCTACACCTTC
TRBD1 TRBJ1-2 . TRBV28 CASSTTGEGYGYTF TGTGCCAGCAGTACGACAGGGGAAGGGTATGGCTACACCTTC
. TRBJ2-5 . TRBV7-9 CASSLGTEGTVETQYF TGTGCCAGCAGCTTAGGGACAGAAGGGACCGTAGAGACCCAGTACTTC
TRBD2 TRBJ2-3 . TRBV5-1 CASSLLTSGSTDTQYF TGCGCCAGCAGCTTGCTGACTAGCGGGAGCACAGATACGCAGTATTTT
. TRBJ2-2 . TRBV7-9 CASSRRESTGELFF TGTGCCAGCAGTAGGAGGGAGAGCACCGGGGAGCTGTTTTTT
TRBD2 TRBJ2-1 . TRBV24-1 CATSDTGLAGGHEQFF TGTGCCACCAGTGATACGGGACTAGCGGGAGGTCACGAGCAGTTCTTC
. TRBJ1-1 few TRBV4-2 CASSQDPLGGNTEAFF TGTGCCAGCAGCCAAGATCCCCTGGGGGGGAACACTGAAGCTTTCTTT
TRBD2 TRBJ2-7 once TRBV28 CASSPRSSGNYEQYF TGTGCCAGCAGTCCCCGGTCTAGCGGGAACTACGAGCAGTACTTC
. TRBJ2-3 . TRBV28 CASSPRSRSGTDTQYF TGTGCCAGCAGTCCGCGGTCTCGAAGCGGCACAGATACGCAGTATTTT
TRBD2 TRBJ2-3 . TRBV30 CAWTAGTSARTDTQYF TGTGCCTGGACCGCCGGGACTAGCGCCCGCACAGATACGCAGTATTTT
TRBD1 TRBJ1-1 . TRBV5-1 CASSTGTGSLEAFF TGCGCCAGCAGCACGGGGACAGGTAGTTTAGAAGCTTTCTTT
TRBD1 TRBJ1-4 . TRBV18 CASSPGTGELNEKLFF TGTGCCAGCTCACCCGGGACAGGGGAGCTTAATGAAAAACTGTTTTTT
TRBD1 TRBJ2-5 once TRBV5-1 CASSRWTGQQETQYF TGCGCCAGCAGCAGATGGACAGGGCAGCAAGAGACCCAGTACTTC
TRBD2 TRBJ2-3 . TRBV5-4 CASMPGGVAGSDTQYF TGTGCCAGCATGCCGGGGGGTGTAGCGGGATCAGATACGCAGTATTTT
. TRBJ2-2 few TRBV27 CASSLRGLTDTNTGELFF TGTGCCAGCAGTTTAAGAGGTTTGACGGACACGAACACCGGGGAGCTGTTTTTT
TRBD2 TRBJ2-1 . TRBV12-5 CASATGLAGVGSVNNEQFF TGTGCTAGTGCAACGGGACTAGCGGGAGTAGGGTCAGTGAACAATGAGCAGTTCTTC
. TRBJ2-3 once TRBV28 CASRPGSTDTQYF TGTGCCAGCAGACCCGGGAGCACAGATACGCAGTATTTT
. TRBJ2-7 . TRBV5-8 CASSPRMVRVNEQYF TGTGCCAGCAGCCCCCGCATGGTACGGGTCAACGAGCAGTACTTC
. TRBJ1-1 . TRBV12-3/TRBV12-4 CASSLGEGTEAFF TGTGCCAGCAGTTTAGGGGAGGGCACTGAAGCTTTCTTT
. TRBJ2-3 once TRBV2 CASKADPSTDTQYF TGTGCCAGCAAAGCGGACCCTAGCACAGATACGCAGTATTTT
. TRBJ1-3 few TRBV19 CASSTPRPFSGNTIYF TGTGCCAGTAGTACCCCCAGGCCGTTCTCTGGAAACACCATATATTTT
TRBD1 TRBJ2-7 once TRBV11-2 CASSNRDRGAYEQYF TGTGCCAGCAGCAATCGGGACAGGGGGGCCTACGAGCAGTACTTC
TRBD2 TRBJ2-5 . TRBV5-1 CASSHGTSGRVWSETQYF TGCGCCAGCAGCCACGGCACTAGCGGGAGGGTCTGGTCAGAGACCCAGTACTTC
TRBD1 TRBJ2-2 once TRBV25-1 CASSEQGAGELFF TGTGCCAGCAGTGAGCAGGGGGCCGGGGAGCTGTTTTTT
TRBD1 TRBJ1-2 . TRBV6-1 CASSWDSGGYTF TGTGCCAGCAGTTGGGACAGCGGAGGCTACACCTTC
TRBD1 TRBJ2-4 . TRBV11-2 CASSPPGTGLWAIQYF TGTGCCAGCAGCCCTCCCGGGACAGGGCTTTGGGCCATTCAGTACTTC
TRBD1 TRBJ2-2 . TRBV3-1/TRBV3-2 CASSQTGRGTGELFF TGTGCCAGCAGCCAGACAGGGCGAGGGACCGGGGAGCTGTTTTTT
. TRBJ2-5 . TRBV5-6 CASSLVSAGLQETQYF TGTGCCAGCAGCTTGGTGTCTGCGGGACTTCAAGAGACCCAGTACTTC
TRBD1 TRBJ1-2 . TRBV19 CASSPSGQGGDNYGYTF TGTGCCAGTAGTCCCTCGGGACAGGGGGGCGATAACTATGGCTACACCTTC
. TRBJ2-4 . TRBV5-1 CASSFEGVAKNIQYF TGCGCCAGCAGCTTCGAGGGAGTAGCCAAAAACATTCAGTACTTC
. TRBJ2-1 . TRBV19 CASSFGHYNEQFF TGTGCCAGTAGCTTCGGACATTACAATGAGCAGTTCTTC
. TRBJ2-3 many TRBV2 CASSEFRPSTDTQYF TGTGCCAGCAGTGAATTCAGGCCTAGCACAGATACGCAGTATTTT
. TRBJ2-1 . TRBV7-2 CASSLGGLNNEQFF TGTGCCAGCAGCTTAGGGGGACTGAACAATGAGCAGTTCTTC
TRBD1 TRBJ1-2 . TRBV4-1 CASSQGGTGADGYTF TGCGCCAGCAGCCAAGGGGGGACAGGGGCTGATGGCTACACCTTC
TRBD1 TRBJ1-5 few TRBV28 CASSHPQGNQPQHF TGTGCCAGCAGTCACCCACAGGGGAATCAGCCCCAGCATTTT
TRBD2 TRBJ2-7 . TRBV7-9 CASSLGTSGRDYEQYF TGTGCCAGCAGCCTGGGGACTAGCGGGAGGGACTACGAGCAGTACTTC
TRBD1 TRBJ1-6 . TRBV2 CARSTGADGPLHF TGTGCCAGATCGACAGGGGCCGACGGACCCCTCCACTTT
. TRBJ2-2 . TRBV9 CASSVGDLNTGELFF TGTGCCAGCAGCGTGGGGGACTTGAACACCGGGGAGCTGTTTTTT
. TRBJ1-4 . TRBV30 CAWSVRGREREKLFF TGTGCCTGGAGTGTACGTGGGAGGGAACGTGAAAAACTGTTTTTT
. TRBJ2-5 few TRBV5-5 CASSPLGRETQYF TGTGCCAGCAGTCCTTTGGGGCGGGAGACCCAGTACTTC
TRBD1 TRBJ2-7 once TRBV28 CASSSPLGTAYEQYF TGTGCCAGCAGTTCACCACTCGGGACAGCTTACGAGCAGTACTTC
. TRBJ1-5 . TRBV11-3 CASSLGEGAYSNQPQHF TGTGCCAGCAGCTTAGGAGAAGGGGCTTATAGCAATCAGCCCCAGCATTTT
TRBD1 TRBJ1-4 . TRBV2 CASERQGLNEKLFF TGTGCCAGCGAGAGACAGGGATTAAATGAAAAACTGTTTTTT
. TRBJ2-2 . TRBV7-3 CASRALGGTGELFF TGTGCCAGCAGGGCCCTAGGCGGCACCGGGGAGCTGTTTTTT
TRBD2 TRBJ2-5 . TRBV27 CASSSPDGAGAQETQYF TGTGCCAGCAGTTCTCCCGACGGAGCGGGGGCTCAAGAGACCCAGTACTTC
. TRBJ1-1 . TRBV29-1 CSVGQWNTEAFF TGCAGCGTTGGACAATGGAACACTGAAGCTTTCTTT
TRBD1 TRBJ1-1 few TRBV29-1 CSGATGATEAFF TGCAGCGGGGCGACAGGGGCAACTGAAGCTTTCTTT
. TRBJ2-5 once TRBV3-1/TRBV3-2 CASSQDPGVGTQYF TGTGCCAGCAGCCAAGACCCGGGGGTGGGGACCCAGTACTTC
TRBD2 TRBJ2-1 . TRBV7-2 CASSPQPAGYNEQFF TGTGCCAGCAGCCCACAGCCAGCGGGATACAATGAGCAGTTCTTC
. TRBJ2-7 few TRBV16 CASRRSQVAYEQYF TGTGCCAGCAGACGATCCCAGGTAGCCTACGAGCAGTACTTC
TRBD2 TRBJ2-3 . TRBV6-5 CASSYSSSGDTDTQYF TGTGCCAGCAGTTACTCCTCTAGCGGGGACACAGATACGCAGTATTTT
. TRBJ2-3 once TRBV11-2 CASSLDRSTDTQYF TGTGCCAGCAGCTTAGATCGGAGCACAGATACGCAGTATTTT
TRBD2 TRBJ2-7 once TRBV11-1 CASSFGGATGTEQYF TGTGCCAGCAGCTTCGGGGGGGCTACAGGGACCGAGCAGTACTTC